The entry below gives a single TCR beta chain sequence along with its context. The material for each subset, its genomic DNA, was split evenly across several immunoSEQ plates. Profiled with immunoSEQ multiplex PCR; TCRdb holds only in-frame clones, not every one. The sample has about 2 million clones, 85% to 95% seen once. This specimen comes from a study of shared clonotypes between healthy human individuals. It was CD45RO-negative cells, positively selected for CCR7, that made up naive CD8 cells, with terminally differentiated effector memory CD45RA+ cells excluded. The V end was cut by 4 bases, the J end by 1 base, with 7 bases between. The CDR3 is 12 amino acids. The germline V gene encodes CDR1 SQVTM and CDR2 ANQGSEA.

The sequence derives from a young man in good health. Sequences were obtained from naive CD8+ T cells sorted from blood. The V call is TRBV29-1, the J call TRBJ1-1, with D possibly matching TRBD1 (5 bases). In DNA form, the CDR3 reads TGCAGCGTTGGGGGCACGAACACTGAAGCTTTCTTT. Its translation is CSVGGTNTEAFF.